One TCR beta chain is described in this entry. No antigen is known for it. Per-base quality was not reported, and no clone a single base away is much larger than it. Peripheral blood CD8+ and CD4+ T cells from healthy donors, Susac syndrome patients and multiple sclerosis patients were profiled by high-throughput TCR beta sequencing. Healthy donors were included as age- and sex-matched controls. Bulk CD8+ and CD4+ T cells were purified magnetically by negative isolation, whereas CD8+ TEMRA cells were enriched by FACS. Blood was drawn into EDTA tubes, processed within 24 hours, and PBMCs were isolated by density gradient centrifugation. PBMCs intended for TCR sequencing were frozen in liquid nitrogen and were later thawed in a 37 degrees C water bath. A purity of at least 90% was achieved for sorted or isolated CD4+, CD8+ and CD8+ TEMRA cells. The data belong to a study of CD8 T cells in Susac syndrome (dated by TCRdb to the late 2010s). For context, the study as a whole: Whether CD8+ T cell activation and differentiation in Susac syndrome was antigen driven was tested using repertoire sequencing. The full study reports these points: The number of individuals in the TCR sequencing and HLA analysis was recognized as being relatively small.

RNA was extracted with the RNeasy kit and roughly 0.45 to 1 ug was reverse transcribed using random hexamers. TCR beta CDR3 regions were amplified with the immunoSEQ multiplex PCR assay covering 54 Vbeta and 13 Jbeta segments. To correct PCR amplification bias, a synthetic template baseline was used for both primer optimization and computational correction. In the paper's pipeline: Reads were annotated to V, D and J genes per IMGT and analyzed with immunoSEQ Analyzer, keeping only productive sequences. Clonality was calculated as one minus the Shannon entropy normalized by log2 of the number of productive unique sequences. For each patient and control, public and private clones were evaluated among the 100 most prevalent clones. A clone was defined as Susac-specific if it was absent from the healthy and MS cohorts, from approximately 980 published viral clones and from other ImmuneACCESS disease sequences. TCRdb trimmed public reads at Q25 via fastp, called clones via MiXCR and kept in-frame beta chains. Identical CDR3 protein sequences are pooled into one entry, listed with their most common genes and DNA. For this entry, the V and J calls and clone size follow TCRdb and not the study's own pipeline. The sample data list about 120,000 distinct CDR3 sequences, and about 95% of these were observed just once. The leading ten clones occupy about 0.089% of the sample.

From the cysteine up to the phenylalanine, the CDR3 has a length of 13 residues. The retained sequence is limited to the CDR3, 39 bases, with the frame set at the first base. V has 3 bases trimmed and J has 8 bases trimmed; junction bases matching no gene number 3. The germline V gene gives CDR1 as KGHSH and CDR2 as LQKENI. The receptor's source is a human donor in good health. The V and J genes are TRBV18 and TRBJ1-1; 10 nucleotides in the junction match TRBD1. Sequenced input: CD4+ T cells from PBMCs. The DNA sequence is given as TGTGCCAGCTCACCTGGGACAGGGGCCGAAGCTTTCTTT. Its amino acids are CASSPGTGAEAFF.